A single sample gave rise to the 12 T cell receptor beta chains below, sequenced in a study of Graves' ophthalmopathy and Graves' hyperthyroidism. Amplified TCR beta CDR3 regions were obtained using RNA transcripts as template. The first round was an RT-PCR with HTBI primers, and the second round was a multiplex PCR. TCRdb itself ran the multiplex PCR reads through MiXCR, one entry per CDR3 protein. Seen here are 300,000 to 400,000 distinct CDR3 sequences, under 20% observed once, and the top ten hold more than 9%. Sample: peripheral blood. The receptor source for this set is an adult man with Graves' ophthalmopathy.

This clonotype was seen many times. This chain connects TRBV20-1 to TRBJ2-7, with TRBD1 as a possible D gene (6 bases). CDR1 is DFQATT, CDR2 SNEGSKA, per germline (reference sequence). This CDR3 is 12 amino acids long. V was pared by 5 bases and J by 4 bases, with 12 bases between. CDR3 in DNA: TGCAGTGCTGGGACACTCAAATACGAGCAGTACTTC. It translates to CSAGTLKYEQYF.

This clonotype was counted at least ten times. The genes are TRBV20-1 and TRBJ2-7; TRBD2 matches 10 bases. This CDR3 has 15 residues. Looked up from germline, CDR1 is DFQATT and CDR2 is SNEGSKA (reference sequence). V was clipped by 0 bases and J by 0 bases; unmatched bases: 2. The CDR3: CSARDPSGSSYEQYF. The CDR3 DNA sequence: TGCAGTGCTAGAGATCCTAGCGGGAGCTCCTACGAGCAGTACTTC.

This clonotype was picked up a small number of times. The chain combines TRBV20-1 with TRBJ2-7; D gene uncertain. The germline V and J ends were trimmed by 5 bases and 5 bases, with 4 bases remaining between them. CDR1 and CDR2 from the germline V gene are DFQATT and SNEGSKA (reference sequence). The CDR3 spans 9 residues. The CDR3 region has the DNA TGCAGTGCTTCCCACGAGCAGTACTTC. Translation: CSASHEQYF.

The chain has TRBV2 and TRBJ1-1, with D tentatively TRBD1 (5 bases). This CDR3 is 14 amino acids long. Germline lookup yields CDR1 SNHLY and CDR2 FYNNEI. V was trimmed by 7 bases and J by 1 base, leaving 13 bases between them. CDR3: CASNRGPANTEAFF. The DNA of the CDR3 is TGTGCCAGCAATCGGGGCCCAGCGAACACTGAAGCTTTCTTT.

By sample fraction, this clonotype is medium-sized (0.01 to 0.1%). The chain uses TRBV7-3 and TRBJ2-5, with 10 bases lining up with TRBD2. V lost 5 bases, J lost 5 bases, and 11 bases stayed unmatched. The CDR3 runs 16 residues. Germline values: CDR1 SGHTA, CDR2 FQGTGA. The CDR3 here is CASSAFSGRIHETQYF. CDR3 nucleotide sequence: TGTGCCAGCAGCGCCTTTAGCGGGAGGATTCACGAGACCCAGTACTTC.

At least ten counts were recorded for this clonotype. This chain joins TRBV6-1 and TRBJ1-2; TRBD1 agrees at 7 bases. Germline V lookup: CDR1 MNHNS, CDR2 SASEGT. This CDR3 is 14 amino acids long. The V segment lost 2 bases and the J segment 5 bases; nucleotides outside the gene matches: 5. The CDR3 loop is CASSEPTGRYGYTF. In DNA, the CDR3 is TGTGCCAGCAGTGAACCGACAGGGCGGTATGGCTACACCTTC.

This clonotype has more than one count but fewer than ten. The germline gene is not matched at one end of the junction; a read error may be the cause. V gene TRBV6-5 combines with J gene TRBJ2-4; either TRBD1 or TRBD2 may fit D (6 bases each). The CDR3 consists of 14 residues. Germline CDR1 reads MNHEY; CDR2 reads SVGAGI. For the CDR3, the DNA is TGTGCCGGCAGTTACTCGAGGGGGGTTGGCATTCAGTACTTC. Translated: CAGSYSRGVGIQYF.

This clonotype was observed at least ten times. This rearrangement joins TRBV7-2 to TRBJ2-7; possibly TRBD2 for D (7 bases). The CDR3 is 17 residues long. From germline, CDR1 is SGHTA and CDR2 FQGNSA. V was clipped by 0 bases and J by 1 base, with 16 bases between them. The CDR3 DNA follows: TGTGCCAGCAGCTTAGCTTTAGGAGGGGGGGCATCCTACGAGCAGTACTTC. This gives the protein CASSLALGGGASYEQYF.

In this sample, this clonotype turned up many times. The chain employs TRBV6-1 and TRBJ1-6; D gene ambiguous. Germline V lookup: CDR1 MNHNS, CDR2 SASEGT. The CDR3 contains 15 residues. Trimming left V 7 bases short and J 5 bases short, with 15 bases between. CDR3 in amino acids: CASKIAGRDNSPLHF. CDR3 in DNA: TGTGCCAGCAAAATAGCGGGGAGGGATAATTCACCCCTCCACTTT.

This clonotype was picked up many times. This chain uses TRBV2 with TRBJ1-2; D might be TRBD1 (6 bases). Germline V gene sequence: CDR1 SNHLY, CDR2 FYNNEI. CDR3 size: 15 residues. Trimming stripped 7 bases from V and 6 bases from J, with 21 bases between. The CDR3 here is CASNKPTGALDGYTF. In DNA form, the CDR3 reads TGTGCCAGCAATAAGCCAACGGGGGCGCTTGATGGCTACACCTTC.

The table lists this clonotype with many counts. This chain links TRBV30 with TRBJ2-7; 11 bases align to TRBD1. V lost 2 bases, J lost 4 bases, and 4 bases stayed unmatched. This CDR3 has 14 amino acids. Germline V gene lookup returns CDR1 GTSNPN and CDR2 SVGIG (reference sequence). CDR3 in DNA: TGTGCCTGGAGTCGTGGACAGGGGGCATACGAGCAGTACTTC. Its translation: CAWSRGQGAYEQYF. Based on the CDR3 plus reference TRBV30 and TRBJ2-7, the full variable domain is SQTIHQWPATLVQPVGSPLSLECTVEGTSNPNLYWYRQAAGRGLQLLFYSVGIGQISSEVPQNLSASRPQDRQFILSSKKLLLSDSGFYLCAWSRGQGAYEQYFGPGTRLTVT.

This clonotype was picked up many times. The chain uses TRBV6-5 and TRBJ1-2; TRBD1 might be the D (6 bases). The germline V gene encodes CDR1 MNHEY and CDR2 SVGAGI. The CDR3 covers 12 residues. V gave up 7 bases and J gave up 6 bases, with 12 bases separating them. The CDR3 sequence is CASTPGGHGYTF. In nucleotides, the CDR3 is TGTGCCAGCACGCCTGGGGGCCATGGCTACACCTTC.